The 24 T cell receptor beta chains in this list originate from one sample, sequenced in a study of T cell changes during pregnancy in multiple sclerosis. The assay was immunoSEQ multiplex PCR, and TCRdb's table has in-frame clones only and misses some. The table records 55,000 to 75,000 clones, around 91% of them present only once. This specimen was peripheral blood, taken in the third trimester of pregnancy. The receptors originated from a female donor in good health, enrolled as a control in a pregnancy study.

This chain uses TRBV29-1 with TRBJ2-7; 7 bases map to TRBD1. The length of the CDR3 is 14 residues. Germline loops: CDR1 SQVTM, CDR2 ANQGSEA. The V segment lost 4 bases and the J segment 0 bases; nucleotides outside the gene matches: 6. The CDR3 spells CSVVGTASSYEQYF. The DNA for the CDR3 is TGCAGCGTTGTAGGGACAGCGAGCTCCTACGAGCAGTACTTC.

The CDR3 coding sequence is TGTGCCAGCAGCTCAGGGGTGAACACCGGGGAGCTGTTTTTT. As protein: CASSSGVNTGELFF. The chain combines TRBV25-1 with TRBJ2-2; D is perhaps TRBD1 (6 bases). The V end was cut by 6 bases, the J end by 1 base, with 9 bases between. The CDR3 loop spans 14 amino acids. Germline V gives CDR1 MGHDK, CDR2 SYGVNS. Variable domain in full (rest from reference TRBV25-1 and TRBJ2-2): EADIYQTPRYLVIGTGKKITLECSQTMGHDKMYWYQQDPGMELHLIHYSYGVNSTEKGDLSSESTVSRIRTEHFPLTLESARPSHTSQYLCASSSGVNTGELFFGEGSRLTVL.

The rearrangement links TRBV28 to TRBJ1-1; 12 bases match TRBD1. Germline CDR1 reads MDHEN; CDR2 reads SYDVKM. Unmatched junction bases numbered 7, after V lost 4 bases and J lost 1 base. The CDR3 length is 17 residues. The CDR3 DNA reads TGTGCCAGCAGTTCCGGGACAGGGGGCGTTTGGAACACTGAAGCTTTCTTT. Its protein is CASSSGTGGVWNTEAFF.

As for this clone: One junction end disagrees with the germline gene, perhaps due to a read error. The rearrangement uses TRBV28 and TRBJ1-2; 12 bases are a match to TRBD1. The CDR3 has 11 amino acids. The germline V gene has CDR1 MDHEN and CDR2 SYDVKM. The CDR3 DNA sequence: TGCGGGACAGGGGGCAACTATGGCTACACCTTC. Its translation is CGTGGNYGYTF.

This chain links TRBV15 with TRBJ2-7; TRBD1 matches at 7 bases. Losses at the gene ends were 5 bases for V and 5 bases for J; bases not matched to a gene: 6. Germline values: CDR1 LNHNV, CDR2 YYDKDF (reference sequence). The CDR3 length is 13 residues. CDR3 DNA sequence: TGTGCCACCAGCGGTACAGGGGTCCACGAGCAGTACTTC. Encoded protein: CATSGTGVHEQYF.

The chain combines TRBV5-4 with TRBJ2-2, with 9 bases fitting TRBD1. CDR1 is SGHNT, CDR2 YYREEE, per germline (reference sequence). CDR3 size: 16 residues. With V trimmed by 4 bases and J by 4 bases, 8 bases remained unmatched. The chain's CDR3 is CASSPRQGVSTGELFF. CDR3 coding DNA: TGTGCCAGCAGCCCTCGACAGGGGGTGAGCACCGGGGAGCTGTTTTTT.

The rearrangement links TRBV2 to TRBJ1-2; D is unclear. V lost 4 bases to trimming and J lost 4 bases, with 7 bases between them. This CDR3 has 12 amino acids. The V gene's germline CDR1 is SNHLY and CDR2 FYNNEI. CDR3 region: CASSVSSYGYTF. The CDR3 DNA reads TGTGCCAGCAGTGTATCTTCCTATGGCTACACCTTC.

The CDR3: CASSLTGPTRSGNTIYF. The CDR3 DNA reads TGTGCCAGCAGCTTAACAGGGCCGACCCGCTCTGGAAACACCATATATTTT. The V call is TRBV7-6, the J call TRBJ1-3, with a tentative D call TRBD1 (6 bases). V was trimmed by 2 bases and J by 0 bases, leaving 14 bases between them. Germline V gene lookup returns CDR1 SGHVS and CDR2 FNYEAQ. The CDR3 length is 17 residues.

This chain uses TRBV4-3 with TRBJ2-5; D is perhaps TRBD1 (5 bases). Trimming pared 0 bases from V and 1 base from J, leaving 12 bases between. The CDR3 is 16 residues long. CDR1 is LGHNA and CDR2 is YSLEER in the germline V gene. Here the CDR3 reads CASSQEGRATQETQYF. The CDR3 DNA sequence: TGCGCCAGCAGCCAAGAAGGCAGGGCGACCCAAGAGACCCAGTACTTC.

This chain joins TRBV6-6 and TRBJ1-4; D remains unclear. CDR1 is MNHNY, CDR2 SVGAGI, per germline (reference sequence). This CDR3 has 16 amino acids. Trimming left V 6 bases short and J 3 bases short, with 17 bases between. CDR3 coding DNA: TGTGCCAGCAGATCATCCGGGAGACGGCCTAATGAAAAACTGTTTTTT. Translation gives CASRSSGRRPNEKLFF.

The chain carries TRBV5-1 and TRBJ1-5; a possible D gene is TRBD1 (5 bases). Germline lookup yields CDR1 SGHRS and CDR2 YFSETQ. The CDR3 consists of 16 residues. V was shortened by 4 bases and J by 5 bases, with 19 bases between the two germline ends. The CDR3 sequence: CASSLNGGGPHQPQHF. The CDR3 DNA reads TGCGCCAGCAGCCTTAACGGGGGGGGACCCCATCAGCCCCAGCATTTT. The entire variable domain, with the rest obtained from reference TRBV5-1 and TRBJ1-5, is as follows: KAGVTQTPRYLIKTRGQQVTLSCSPISGHRSVSWYQQTPGQGLQFLFEYFSETQRNKGNFPGRFSGRQFSNSRSEMNVSTLELGDSALYLCASSLNGGGPHQPQHFGDGTRLSIL.

A remark on this clone: The junction departs from germline at one end; a sequencing error may be responsible. V gene TRBV5-1 combines with J gene TRBJ1-2; no clear D. The CDR3 loop spans 14 amino acids. Germline V gives CDR1 SGHRS, CDR2 YFSETQ. CDR3 in DNA: TGCGCCAGCAGATTGGGGTACAGTAACTATGGCTACACCTTC. It translates to CASRLGYSNYGYTF.

This chain links TRBV13 with TRBJ2-4; 9 bases line up with TRBD1. The germline gives CDR1 PRHDT, CDR2 FYEKMQ (reference sequence). J lost 10 bases, V lost 6 bases, and 7 bases had no gene match. This CDR3 has 13 residues. The CDR3 DNA reads as TGTGCCAGCAGGGAAACAGGGGGCCTAATTCAGTACTTC. Protein: CASRETGGLIQYF.

The chain couples TRBV4-2 to TRBJ1-1; D gene ambiguous. Germline V CDR1 and CDR2: LGHNA, YNFKEQ. Trimming took 0 bases from V and 3 from J, leaving 8 bases between them. The CDR3 sequence is 14 residues long. CDR3 nucleotide sequence: TGTGCCAGCAGCCAAGAGGGAGTGCACACTGAAGCTTTCTTT. Translating gives CASSQEGVHTEAFF.

The chain combines TRBV7-9 with TRBJ1-2; TRBD1 might be the D (6 bases). CDR3 length equals 10 residues. V was shortened by 2 bases and J by 14 bases, with 9 bases between the two germline ends. Germline V gene lookup returns CDR1 SEHNR and CDR2 FQNEAQ (reference sequence). CDR3 in amino acids: CASSLTGLTF. The CDR3 region has the DNA TGTGCCAGCAGCTTAACAGGGTTGACCTTC.

The chain employs TRBV28 and TRBJ2-7, with TRBD1 identical over 11 bases. Looked up from germline, CDR1 is MDHEN and CDR2 is SYDVKM. The length of the CDR3 is 15 residues. V lost 3 bases, J lost 2 bases, and 3 bases stayed unmatched. CDR3 bases: TGTGCCAGCAGTTTTGGACAGGGGGCCGCCTACGAGCAGTACTTC. This codes for CASSFGQGAAYEQYF.

This sequence joins TRBV5-1 and TRBJ1-2; no firm D call. Deletions cut 4 bases from V and 0 bases from J, with 10 bases between. The CDR3 contains 14 residues. Germline V lookup: CDR1 SGHRS, CDR2 YFSETQ. CDR3 in amino acids: CASSPLEPNYGYTF. The CDR3 DNA reads TGCGCCAGCAGCCCACTCGAACCTAACTATGGCTACACCTTC.

V usage is TRBV9 and J usage is TRBJ1-5, with D possibly matching TRBD1 (5 bases). The CDR3 covers 14 residues. V gave up 3 bases and J gave up 1 base, with 8 bases separating them. The V gene's germline CDR1 is SGDLS and CDR2 YYNGEE. CDR3: CASSARGSNQPQHF. The CDR3 nucleotides read TGTGCCAGCAGCGCGCGGGGGAGCAATCAGCCCCAGCATTTT. Complete variable domain (other parts from reference TRBV9 and TRBJ1-5): DSGVTQTPKHLITATGQRVTLRCSPRSGDLSVYWYQQSLDQGLQFLIQYYNGEERAKGNILERFSAQQFPDLHSELNLSSLELGDSALYFCASSARGSNQPQHFGDGTRLSIL.

The chain recombines TRBV18 with TRBJ2-5, with 7 bases identical to TRBD2. V dropped 3 bases and J dropped 10; count of bases not matched to a gene: 11. CDR1 and CDR2 from the germline V gene are KGHSH and LQKENI. This CDR3 has 14 amino acids. The CDR3 bases are TGTGCCAGCTCACCGGCAAGGGCGGGGGATGACCAGTACTTC. It translates to CASSPARAGDDQYF.

This clone is medium-sized in the sample. V and J are TRBV2 and TRBJ1-1, with 10 nucleotides matching TRBD1. V was pared by 0 bases and J by 4 bases, with 5 bases of the junction left unmatched. CDR1 and CDR2 from the germline V gene are SNHLY and FYNNEI. This CDR3 region has 16 residues. CDR3 sequence reads: CASSEARDRGLTEAFF. CDR3 in DNA: TGTGCCAGCAGTGAAGCCCGAGACAGGGGGCTCACTGAAGCTTTCTTT.

J is TRBJ2-1 and V is TRBV7-2, with TRBD2 matching over 7 bases. There are 15 residues in the CDR3. The V gene end was trimmed by 1 base and the J gene end by 4 bases; junction bases not matched to a gene: 4. Germline loops: CDR1 SGHTA, CDR2 FQGNSA. The DNA for the CDR3 is TGTGCCAGCAGCTTAGAAAGCGGGGAATACAATGAGCAGTTCTTC. Amino acid sequence: CASSLESGEYNEQFF.

This chain links TRBV4-3 with TRBJ1-6; 7 nucleotides match TRBD1. J gave up 0 bases and V 0 bases, and 5 bases lay outside the gene matches. The CDR3 loop spans 18 amino acids. Germline V gene sequence: CDR1 LGHNA, CDR2 YSLEER. Written as DNA, the CDR3 is TGCGCCAGCAGCCAAGATGAGGGGGCGAGCTCCTATAATTCACCCCTCCACTTT. It codes for CASSQDEGASSYNSPLHF.

This clone has only one observation. The CDR3 reads CASSDTRGSINEQYF. The CDR3 bases are TGTGCCAGCAGTGATACACGCGGCAGCATCAACGAGCAGTACTTC. The J gene is TRBJ2-7, the V gene TRBV2, with D unresolved. Germline CDR1 SNHLY, CDR2 FYNNEI. The CDR3 runs to 15 residues. V lost 3 bases, J lost 5 bases, and 17 bases lay in between. The full variable domain, in which reference TRBV2 and TRBJ2-7 provide the parts outside the CDR3, is EPEVTQTPSHQVTQMGQEVILRCVPISNHLYFYWYRQILGQKVEFLVSFYNNEISEKSEIFDDQFSVERPDGSNFTLKIRSTKLEDSAMYFCASSDTRGSINEQYFGPGTRLTVT.

The chain couples TRBV9 to TRBJ1-6; possible D gene TRBD1, 6 bases. Germline loops: CDR1 SGDLS, CDR2 YYNGEE. CDR3 length equals 17 residues. V shed 4 bases and J shed 9 bases, with 23 bases lying between them. The CDR3 sequence: CASSPRGTRPLGSPLHF. CDR3 coding DNA: TGTGCCAGCAGCCCCAGAGGGACACGTCCCTTGGGTTCACCCCTCCACTTT.